This TCR beta chain was obtained from a study of cytomegalovirus exposure and HLA in healthy donors listed by TCRdb under 2017. About the full investigation: According to an earlier analysis of 587 of the donors, some 180 million T cells yielded some 110 million unique TCR beta sequences and 276 Gb of sequence data. Donor age, sex, ethnicity and CMV serostatus were collected together with the repertoire data. The aim of the study was to test whether cataloging public T cell receptors could identify signatures of past pathogen exposure. The later analysis used no new phenotypic data to find candidate immune exposures, relying instead on TCR beta sequences and their occurrence across donors. To study patterns of TCR occurrence, a later analysis re-analyzed previously published TCR beta repertoires from 700 or so donors and added high-resolution HLA genotyping. A later genetic analysis took genome-wide SNP genotypes for about 60% of the roughly 670 donors and used that subset as a discovery cohort. The genetic ancestry cluster associated with self-reported Caucasian donors included 65% to 90% of the 300 to 450 genotyped donors. Several DR-DQ haplotypes were treated as single units for association and clustering because of strong linkage in the cohort. Every repertoire in the discovery cohort had been generated on one and the same sequencing platform. To predict cytomegalovirus infection status, the study brought together high-throughput TCR immunosequencing, statistical association of individual TCRs with disease status, and machine learning. In addition to the first cohort of hundreds of subjects, a separate validation cohort of approximately 110 different subjects was used. Roughly 320 gigabases of sequencing data and roughly 81 million unique TCR sequences made up an early release that covered several hundred HLA-typed donors. Among some 410 genotyped donors of the cohort, an average of around 240,000 unique TCR beta nucleotide sequences were sequenced per donor, roughly 20% of them non-productive. The number of typed donors differed by locus: about 629-640 for A, B, C, DRB1 and DQB1; 500 to 550 for DQA1; 606 for DPA1; and roughly 490 for DPB1. To decide whether each TCR beta V gene segment behaved as functional or pseudogenic, an earlier analysis of approximately 620 of the donors relied on high-throughput TCR beta sequencing. HLA typing covered class I and class II loci at four-digit resolution. Using immunosequencing, the study profiled T cell repertoires from about 610 subjects and related those repertoires to cytomegalovirus serostatus. Points the paper makes about the study in general: In a later analysis, the rate of TCR association differed among HLA loci, with DRB1 alleles having the most associated TCRs and HLA-C alleles having the fewest. Linkage disequilibrium might explain the correlated functional status among segregating V segments, but an unknown experimental factor could not be ruled out. The study gave a list of 150 to 200 TCR beta chains associated with cytomegalovirus. A few of the identified cytomegalovirus-associated TCR beta chains were confirmed in vitro to be specific for cytomegalovirus antigens. The classifier was reported to diagnose cytomegalovirus status with high specificity and sensitivity in both the original and validation cohorts. A further reported finding was that TCR beta sequences accurately predicted the HLA-A and HLA-B alleles for most subjects in the first cohort. The sequencing pipeline was judged likely to have produced a cluster of highly shared sequence variants as a technical artifact. In a later analysis, HLA-associated TCR beta chains showed more clonal expansion and lower generation probabilities than non-associated chains that were equally common. The authors suggested that the approach could potentially be generalized to other disease states and immunological phenotypes. The only immune exposure information available for the cohort was CMV serostatus. Because HLA typing was unavailable for some donors at each locus, only the typed subset was used in association tests. A later genetic analysis reported fewer N-insertions in productive TCRs among donors in an Asian-associated ancestry cluster than the roughly 620-donor mean. In an earlier analysis of 587 of the donors, most TCR beta V segments appeared in productive rearrangements about 90% or about 30% of the time, broadly matching IMGT annotations. The 87-base-pair reads could not distinguish some IMGT-functional V segments, including TRBV6-2 and TRBV6-3, so those segments were excluded. An association between a missense DCLRE1C variant and V-gene and J-gene trimming of TCR beta chains was found in a later genetic analysis and replicated in an independent cohort. Sequencing depth was assumed to be roughly uniform across donors in the presence/absence analyses, though that assumption may not hold. Several of the top co-occurrence clusters appeared to be linked to parvovirus B19, influenza, CMV and Epstein-Barr virus, according to a later analysis. At a false discovery rate of 0.05, a later analysis linked about 16,000 TCR beta sequences to specific HLA alleles. This cohort had only TCR beta chains sequenced, and the lack of alpha or paired-chain data limited which features could be detected. In a later analysis, most CMV-associated TCR beta chains were found to appear HLA-restricted, with HLA associations seemingly driven largely by CMV exposure. Most TCR sequences were observed very rarely across donors, whereas some public TCRs were present in many individuals. Strong co-occurrence of HLA alleles, especially DR and DQ, made assigning TCR associations to individual alleles difficult. Because counts were too low, roughly 18 rarely observed V segments, including chromosome 9 orphons, were left out of the earlier analysis of roughly 600 of the donors.

Library generation was performed with the immunoSEQ multiplex PCR assay. The multiplex PCR relied on a mix of 60 forward primers for TCR Vbeta segments and 13 reverse primers for TCR Jbeta segments. The CDR3 region of rearranged TCR beta genes was amplified from genomic DNA by a multiplex PCR assay. The amplified TCR beta libraries were sequenced on the Illumina HiSeq System as 87-base-pair reads. The paper's processing steps were these. A later analysis counted some 80 million unique TCR beta chains across the 550 to 700 repertoires, and about 10 million of these chains were shared by at least two donors. Raw reads were error-corrected and collapsed into unique sequences by a nearest-neighbor algorithm in which closely related sequences were merged to remove PCR and sequencing errors. Alignment of CDR3 sequences to IMGT reference sequences was used to assign V, D and J gene segments. Each retained sequence needed at least a six-nucleotide match to both a V gene segment and a J gene segment. A rearrangement counted as productive if the CDR3 had no stop codons and remained in frame with V and J, and every other rearrangement counted as non-productive. Following IMGT convention, CDR3 was defined as the stretch from the second conserved V-encoded cysteine to the conserved J-encoded phenylalanine. Sequences without an unambiguous match to a single V gene segment were excluded from the earlier analysis of 450 to 650 of the donors. In an earlier analysis of 500 to 750 of the donors, V segments were called functional above 56.7% productive rearrangements and were called segregating when the between-donor standard deviation exceeded 5%. To diagnose cytomegalovirus status from the catalog of TCR beta chain sequences, a statistical classification framework was built. V and J gene assignment, in a later analysis, came from comparing TCR nucleotide sequences with IMGT/GENE-DB human TR gene sequences. The TCRdist pipeline was used in a later analysis to assign CDR3 sequences and most-parsimonious VDJ recombination scenarios. In a later analysis, each TCR beta chain was defined by its CDR3 amino acid sequence together with its V-gene family, and reads lacking a unique V-gene family were excluded. To address suspected cross-contamination and a sequencing artifact, a later analysis removed roughly 580 highly shared, low-generation-probability nucleotide sequences. In a later analysis, a clonal expansion index for each public chain was calculated from normalized within-repertoire ranks of inferred template counts. In a later analysis, generation probabilities were computed using a VDJ recombination model fitted to out-of-frame rearrangements, and the results were checked against IGoR. A later analysis scored TCR-TCR, TCR-HLA and TCR-CMV co-occurrence with hypergeometric tests, applying a repertoire-size bias correction to TCR pairs. In a later analysis, false discovery rates were estimated by permuting HLA or CMV assignments 20 times. In a later analysis, co-occurring TCRs were grouped using DBSCAN, with TCRdist sequence similarity added in when clustering inside HLA-allele-positive subsets. Co-occurrence clustering excluded repertoires with fewer than 30,000 or more than 120,000 public chains, plus five with anomalous nucleotide sharing. Not all clones reach the TCRdb copy of this immuneACCESS table, which keeps in-frame sequences only. Checked studies attribute under half of the gap to unresolved V genes and leave the rest unexplained. V, J and clone size were drawn from that table, and D and trimming were deduced from the DNA. The table for this sample lists 150,000 to 200,000 clones; approximately 75% of them were counted only once. 1.5% to 2% of the sample comes from the top ten.

The cohort was made up of about 670 healthy bone marrow donors. At the time of sampling, all cohort members were nominally healthy, though unrecorded immune exposures were likely present. The donor was CMV seronegative and belonged to the group of 350 or so seronegative cohort members. A peripheral blood sample was collected from each donor, and TCR beta sequencing was performed on peripheral blood mononuclear cells. Genomic DNA was extracted from the blood cell samples with the Qiagen DNeasy Blood Extraction Kit. Worth noting for this clone: Its antigen has not been determined. Within one base of it there is no much larger clone, and no base qualities were kept.

CDR1 and CDR2, looked up from the germline V gene (reference sequence), are MNHNY and SVGAGI. From its cysteine to its phenylalanine, the CDR3 spans 14 amino acids. CDR3 DNA only is kept here, 42 bases in frame from base 1. V drops 4 bases and J drops 0 bases, leaving 7 bases in between. Rearrangement joined TRBV6-6 to TRBJ1-3, with an unclear D gene assignment. The sequencing sample was made of PBMCs. This TCR derives from a woman between 18 and 29 years old in good health and CMV-seronegative. The nucleotides are TGTGCCAGCAGTTTAGAGAGCTCTGGAAACACCATATATTTT. Its product reads: CASSLESSGNTIYF.